The T cell receptor beta chain described here comes from a study of CD8+ T cells in alopecia areata. Across the whole study: Oral tofacitinib (5 to 10 mg twice daily) was administered to treated patients. Broader study findings: An increase in clonality over normal scalp was evident in lesional scalp, especially alopecia totalis/universalis.

Specimens obtained from alopecia areata patients comprised lesional scalp punch biopsies and peripheral blood. The authors sorted CD4+ and CD8+ T cells from PBMCs. RNA, once extracted, was reverse transcribed into cDNA for use as the sequencing template. Profiling relied on immunoSEQ multiplex PCR, and the TCRdb table lists in-frame clones only, not all of them. The table shows 170,000 or so clones, with about 63% occurring only once. This clone was counted only a few times. What it recognizes is unknown. Deletions cut 7 bases from V and 8 bases from J, with 23 bases between. Germline CDR1 and CDR2: LNHDA and SQIVND (reference sequence). The CDR3 covers 15 residues.

The chain combines TRBV19 with TRBJ1-2; D call uncertain. This clonotype was sampled from a human donor with alopecia areata. Sequencing was performed on CD4+ T cells sorted from blood, taken at week 0. As DNA, the CDR3 is TGTGCCAGTACTAACCCGGGCCAGTTTGCGAGGGGCTACACCTTC. Translating it yields CASTNPGQFARGYTF.